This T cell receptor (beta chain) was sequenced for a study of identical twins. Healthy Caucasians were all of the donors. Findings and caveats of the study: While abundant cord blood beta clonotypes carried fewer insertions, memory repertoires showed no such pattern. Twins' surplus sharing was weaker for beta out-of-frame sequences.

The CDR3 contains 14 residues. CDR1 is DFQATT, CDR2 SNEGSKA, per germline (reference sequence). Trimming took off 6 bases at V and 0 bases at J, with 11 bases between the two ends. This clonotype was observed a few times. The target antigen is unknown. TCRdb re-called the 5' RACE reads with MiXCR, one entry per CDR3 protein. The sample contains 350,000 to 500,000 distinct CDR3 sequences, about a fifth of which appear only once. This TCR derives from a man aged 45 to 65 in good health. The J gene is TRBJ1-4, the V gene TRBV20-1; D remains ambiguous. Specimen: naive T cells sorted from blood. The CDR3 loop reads CSAFPWSTNEKLFF. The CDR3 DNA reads TGCAGTGCCTTCCCTTGGTCAACTAATGAAAAACTGTTTTTT.